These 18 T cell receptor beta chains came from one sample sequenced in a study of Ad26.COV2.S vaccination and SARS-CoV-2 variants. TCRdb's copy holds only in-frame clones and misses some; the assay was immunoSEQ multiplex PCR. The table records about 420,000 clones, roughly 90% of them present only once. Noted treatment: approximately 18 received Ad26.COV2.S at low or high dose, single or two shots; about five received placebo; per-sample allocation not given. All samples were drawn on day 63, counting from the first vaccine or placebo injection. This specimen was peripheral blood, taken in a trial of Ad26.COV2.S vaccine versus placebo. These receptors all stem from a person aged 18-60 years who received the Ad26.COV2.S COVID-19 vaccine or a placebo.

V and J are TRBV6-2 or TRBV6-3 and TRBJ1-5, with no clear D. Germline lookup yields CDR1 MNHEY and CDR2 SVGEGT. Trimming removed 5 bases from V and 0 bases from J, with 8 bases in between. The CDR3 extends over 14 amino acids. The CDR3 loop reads CASSLAYSNQPQHF. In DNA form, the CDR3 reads TGTGCCAGCAGTCTCGCCTATAGCAATCAGCCCCAGCATTTT.

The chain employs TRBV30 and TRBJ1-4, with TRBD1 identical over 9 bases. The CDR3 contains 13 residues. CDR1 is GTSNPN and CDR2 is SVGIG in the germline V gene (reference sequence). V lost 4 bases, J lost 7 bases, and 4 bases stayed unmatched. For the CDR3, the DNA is TGTGCCTGGACGGGACAGGGAGGTGAAAAACTGTTTTTT. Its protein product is CAWTGQGGEKLFF. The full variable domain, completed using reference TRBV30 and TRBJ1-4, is SQTIHQWPATLVQPVGSPLSLECTVEGTSNPNLYWYRQAAGRGLQLLFYSVGIGQISSEVPQNLSASRPQDRQFILSSKKLLLSDSGFYLCAWTGQGGEKLFFGSGTQLSVL.

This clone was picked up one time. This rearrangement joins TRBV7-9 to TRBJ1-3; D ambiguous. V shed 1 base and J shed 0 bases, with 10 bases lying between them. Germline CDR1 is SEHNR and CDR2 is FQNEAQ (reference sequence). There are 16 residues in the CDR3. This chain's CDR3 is CASSLEGALSGNTIYF. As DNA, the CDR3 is TGTGCCAGCAGCTTAGAAGGCGCGCTCTCTGGAAACACCATATATTTT.

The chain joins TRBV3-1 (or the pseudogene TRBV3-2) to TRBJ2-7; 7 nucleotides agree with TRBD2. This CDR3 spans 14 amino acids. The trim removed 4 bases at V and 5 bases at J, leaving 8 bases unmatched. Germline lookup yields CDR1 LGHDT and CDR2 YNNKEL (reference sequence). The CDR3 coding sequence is TGTGCCAGCAGCCCCTGGGGGGGTAGCAACGAGCAGTACTTC. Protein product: CASSPWGGSNEQYF.

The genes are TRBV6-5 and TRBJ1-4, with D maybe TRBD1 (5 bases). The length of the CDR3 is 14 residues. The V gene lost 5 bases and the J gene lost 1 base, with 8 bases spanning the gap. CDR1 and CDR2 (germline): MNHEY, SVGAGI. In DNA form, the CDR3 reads TGTGCCAGCAGTCGTGGGGGAACTAATGAAAAACTGTTTTTT. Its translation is CASSRGGTNEKLFF.

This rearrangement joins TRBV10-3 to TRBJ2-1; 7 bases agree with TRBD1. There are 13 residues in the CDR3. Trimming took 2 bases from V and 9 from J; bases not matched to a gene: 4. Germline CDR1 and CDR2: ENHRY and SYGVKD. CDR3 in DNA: TGTGCCATCAGTGAGGAGGGGGCCCGTGAGCAGTTCTTC. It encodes CAISEEGAREQFF.

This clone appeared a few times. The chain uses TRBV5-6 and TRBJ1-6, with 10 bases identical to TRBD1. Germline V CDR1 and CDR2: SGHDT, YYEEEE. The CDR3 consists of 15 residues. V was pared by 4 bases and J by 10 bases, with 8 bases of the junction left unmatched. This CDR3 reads CASSEGQGGWSPLHF. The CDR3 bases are TGTGCCAGCAGCGAAGGACAGGGGGGTTGGTCACCCCTCCACTTT. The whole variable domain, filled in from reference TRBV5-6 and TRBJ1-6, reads DAGVTQSPTHLIKTRGQQVTLRCSPKSGHDTVSWYQQALGQGPQFIFQYYEEEERQRGNFPDRFSGHQFPNYSSELNVNALLLGDSALYLCASSEGQGGWSPLHFGNGTRLTVT.

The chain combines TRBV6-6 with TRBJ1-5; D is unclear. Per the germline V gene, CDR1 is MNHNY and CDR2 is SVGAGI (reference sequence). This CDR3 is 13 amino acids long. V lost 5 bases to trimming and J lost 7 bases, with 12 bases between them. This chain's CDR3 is CASSLDSRQPQHF. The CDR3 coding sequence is TGTGCCAGCAGTCTAGATTCTCGGCAGCCCCAGCATTTT.

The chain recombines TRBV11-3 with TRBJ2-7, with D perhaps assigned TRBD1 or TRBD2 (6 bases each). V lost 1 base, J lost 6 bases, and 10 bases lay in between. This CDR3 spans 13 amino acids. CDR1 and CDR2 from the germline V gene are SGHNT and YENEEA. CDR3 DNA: TGTGCCAGCAGCTTAGCCGGGGGCTCCGAGCAGTACTTC. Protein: CASSLAGGSEQYF. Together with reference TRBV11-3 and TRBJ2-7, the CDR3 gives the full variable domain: EAGVVQSPRYKIIEKKQPVAFWCNPISGHNTLYWYLQNLGQGPELLIRYENEEAVDDSQLPKDRFSAERLKGVDSTLKIQPAELGDSAVYLCASSLAGGSEQYFGPGTRLTVT.

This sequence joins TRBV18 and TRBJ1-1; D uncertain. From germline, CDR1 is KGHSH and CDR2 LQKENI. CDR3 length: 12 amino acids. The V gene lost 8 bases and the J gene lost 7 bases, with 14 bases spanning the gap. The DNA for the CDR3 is TGTGCCAGCGTCGACCGGGCGGGTGAAGCTTTCTTT. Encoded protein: CASVDRAGEAFF.

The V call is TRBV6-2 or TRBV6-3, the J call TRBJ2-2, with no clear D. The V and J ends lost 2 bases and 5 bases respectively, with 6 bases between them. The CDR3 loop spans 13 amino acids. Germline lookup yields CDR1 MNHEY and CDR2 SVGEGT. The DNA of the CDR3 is TGTGCCAGCAGTTACAAAGAGACCGGGGAGCTGTTTTTT. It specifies CASSYKETGELFF.

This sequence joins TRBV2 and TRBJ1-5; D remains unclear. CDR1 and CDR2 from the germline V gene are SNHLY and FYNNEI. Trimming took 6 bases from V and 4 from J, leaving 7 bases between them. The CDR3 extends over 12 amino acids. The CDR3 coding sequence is TGTGCCAGCAGAGACTGGAATCAGCCCCAGCATTTT. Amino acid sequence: CASRDWNQPQHF.

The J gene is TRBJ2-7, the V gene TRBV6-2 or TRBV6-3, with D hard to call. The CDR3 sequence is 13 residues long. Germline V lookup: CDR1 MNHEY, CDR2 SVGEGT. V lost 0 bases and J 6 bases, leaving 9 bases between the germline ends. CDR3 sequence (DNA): TGTGCCAGCAGTTACTCTACTACCTCCGAGCAGTACTTC. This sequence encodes CASSYSTTSEQYF.

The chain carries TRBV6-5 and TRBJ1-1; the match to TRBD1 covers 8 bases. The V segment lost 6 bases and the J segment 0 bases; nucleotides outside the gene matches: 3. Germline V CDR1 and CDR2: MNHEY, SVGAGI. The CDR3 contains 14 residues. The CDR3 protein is CASSEGQVNTEAFF. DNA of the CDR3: TGTGCCAGCAGCGAGGGACAGGTGAACACTGAAGCTTTCTTT.

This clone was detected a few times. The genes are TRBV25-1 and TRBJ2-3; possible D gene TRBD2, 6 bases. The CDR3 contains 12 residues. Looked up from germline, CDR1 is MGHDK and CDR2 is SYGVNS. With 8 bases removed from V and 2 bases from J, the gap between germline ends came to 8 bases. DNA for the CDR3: TGTGCCAGCCGGGGGTTCACAGATACGCAGTATTTT. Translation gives CASRGFTDTQYF.

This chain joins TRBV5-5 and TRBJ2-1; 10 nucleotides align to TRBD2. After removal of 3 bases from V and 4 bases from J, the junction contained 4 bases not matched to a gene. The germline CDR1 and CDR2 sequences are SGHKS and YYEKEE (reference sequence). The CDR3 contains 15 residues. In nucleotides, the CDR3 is TGTGCCAGCAGCTCCCTAGCGGGGGCTTACAATGAGCAGTTCTTC. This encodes CASSSLAGAYNEQFF.

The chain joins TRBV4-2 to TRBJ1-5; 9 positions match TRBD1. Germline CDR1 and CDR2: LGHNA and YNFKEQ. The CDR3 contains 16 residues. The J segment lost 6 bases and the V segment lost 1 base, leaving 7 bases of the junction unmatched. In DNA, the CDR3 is TGTGCCAGCAGCCAAGGTGTACAGGGGGCGAGTCAGCCCCAGCATTTT. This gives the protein CASSQGVQGASQPQHF.

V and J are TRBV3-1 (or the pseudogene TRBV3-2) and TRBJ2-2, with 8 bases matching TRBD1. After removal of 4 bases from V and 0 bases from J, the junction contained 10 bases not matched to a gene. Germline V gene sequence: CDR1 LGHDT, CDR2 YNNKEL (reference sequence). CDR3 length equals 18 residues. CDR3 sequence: CASSPLDRAPTNTGELFF. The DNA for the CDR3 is TGTGCCAGCAGCCCCCTGGACAGGGCTCCCACGAACACCGGGGAGCTGTTTTTT.